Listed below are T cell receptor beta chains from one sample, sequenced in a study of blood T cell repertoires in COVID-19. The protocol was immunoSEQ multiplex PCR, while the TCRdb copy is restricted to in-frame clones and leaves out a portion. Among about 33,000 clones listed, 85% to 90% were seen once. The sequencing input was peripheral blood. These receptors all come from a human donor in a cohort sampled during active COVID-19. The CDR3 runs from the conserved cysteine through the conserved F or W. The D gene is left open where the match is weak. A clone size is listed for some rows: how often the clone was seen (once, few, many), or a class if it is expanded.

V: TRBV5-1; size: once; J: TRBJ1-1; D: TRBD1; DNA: TGCGCCAGCAGCGGAGAGGGGGCGCGAACTGAAGCTTTCTTT; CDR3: CASSGEGARTEAFF
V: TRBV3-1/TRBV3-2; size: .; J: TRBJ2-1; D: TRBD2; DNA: TGTGCCAGCAGTCTACGGGTCCTAGCGGGAGAATACAATGAGCAGTTCTTC; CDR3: CASSLRVLAGEYNEQFF
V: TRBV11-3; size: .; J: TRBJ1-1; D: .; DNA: TGTGCCAGCAGCTCCTCCAGGAACACTGAAGCTTTCTTT; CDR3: CASSSSRNTEAFF
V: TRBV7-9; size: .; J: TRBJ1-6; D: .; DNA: TGTGCCAGCAGCCTCAGCCGGGGGAGGAATTCACCCCTCCACTTT; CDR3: CASSLSRGRNSPLHF
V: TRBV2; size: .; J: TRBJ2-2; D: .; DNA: TGTGCCAGCAGTGAGAGGAGATCGAACACCGGGGAGCTGTTTTTT; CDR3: CASSERRSNTGELFF
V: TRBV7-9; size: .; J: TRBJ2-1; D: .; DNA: TGTGCCAGCAGCTTTCACGGTTTGAGCAATGAGCAGTTCTTC; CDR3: CASSFHGLSNEQFF
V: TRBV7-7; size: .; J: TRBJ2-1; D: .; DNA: TGTGCTAGCAGCTCGGGACACTCGAGCTCCTACAATGAGCAGTTCTTC; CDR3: CASSSGHSSSYNEQFF
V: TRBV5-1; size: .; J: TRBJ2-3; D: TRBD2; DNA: TGCGCCAGCAGCTTGGCCGGAACTAGCGGAGCAGATACGCAGTATTTT; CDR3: CASSLAGTSGADTQYF
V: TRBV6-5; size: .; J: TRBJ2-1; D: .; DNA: TGTGCCAGCAGCGGGGAGCAGCCTTACAATGAGCAGTTCTTC; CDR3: CASSGEQPYNEQFF
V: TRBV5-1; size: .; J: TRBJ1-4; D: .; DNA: TGCGCCAGCAGCTCGTTGGGGGGGCTGGGTGAAAAACTGTTTTTT; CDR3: CASSSLGGLGEKLFF
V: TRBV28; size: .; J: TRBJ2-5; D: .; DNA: TGTGCCAGCAACTTACGGTCAGCGGGAGAGACCCAGTACTTC; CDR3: CASNLRSAGETQYF
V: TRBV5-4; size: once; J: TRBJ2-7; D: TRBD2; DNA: TGTGCCAGCAGCTTCATGCTAGCGGGGGAGCAGTACTTC; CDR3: CASSFMLAGEQYF
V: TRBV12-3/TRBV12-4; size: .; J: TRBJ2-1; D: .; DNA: TGTGCCAGCTGTTCGAGAGGGGGGGGCCCGGAGTTCTTC; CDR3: CASCSRGGGPEFF
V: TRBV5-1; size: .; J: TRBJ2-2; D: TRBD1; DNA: TGCGCCAGTACCCATGGACAGGGGGACACCGGGGAGCTGTTTTTT; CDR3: CASTHGQGDTGELFF
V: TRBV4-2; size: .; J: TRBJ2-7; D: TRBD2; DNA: TGTGCCAGCAGCCAAGAGGGATTTCAAGCGGGAACGTACGAGCAGTACTTC; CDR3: CASSQEGFQAGTYEQYF
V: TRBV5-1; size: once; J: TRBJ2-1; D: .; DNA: TGCGCCAGCAGCTTGGCCAGCGCAATCTACAATGAGCAGTTCTTC; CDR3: CASSLASAIYNEQFF
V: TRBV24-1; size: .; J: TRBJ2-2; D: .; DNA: TGTGCCACCAGTGACCAAGGACTCGGGGAGCTGTTTTTT; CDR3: CATSDQGLGELFF
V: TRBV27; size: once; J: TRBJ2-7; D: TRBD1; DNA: TGTGCCAGCAGTTTGGGACAGGGGAGTAACGAGCAGTACTTC; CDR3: CASSLGQGSNEQYF
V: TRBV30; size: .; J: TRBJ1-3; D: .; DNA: TGTGCCTCCCTCGTGGGGAGGTCTGGAAACACCATATATTTT; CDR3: CASLVGRSGNTIYF
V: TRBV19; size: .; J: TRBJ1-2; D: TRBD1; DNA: TGTGCCAGTAGTATATACATGCCGGGACAGGTCTATGGCTACACCTTC; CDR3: CASSIYMPGQVYGYTF
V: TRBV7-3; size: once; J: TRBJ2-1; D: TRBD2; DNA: TGTGCCAGCAGCTTAGGTGTTAGCGGGGGGTCCTCCTACAATGAGCAGTTCTTC; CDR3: CASSLGVSGGSSYNEQFF
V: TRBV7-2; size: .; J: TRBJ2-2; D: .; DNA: TGTGCCAGCAGCTTAAATCCGTCCGCGAACACCGGGGAGCTGTTTTTT; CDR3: CASSLNPSANTGELFF
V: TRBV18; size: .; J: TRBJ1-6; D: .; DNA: TGTGCCAGCTCACCAACAGGCGCGGATTCACCCCTCCACTTT; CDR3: CASSPTGADSPLHF
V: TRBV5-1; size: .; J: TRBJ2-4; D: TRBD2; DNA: TGCGCCAGCAGCTCCGGGACTAGCGGGAGGCTGGGAAACATTCAGTACTTC; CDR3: CASSSGTSGRLGNIQYF
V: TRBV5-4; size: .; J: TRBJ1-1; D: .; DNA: TGTGCCAGCAGCTTGGAGGGGGTTGGCACTGAAGCTTTCTTT; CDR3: CASSLEGVGTEAFF
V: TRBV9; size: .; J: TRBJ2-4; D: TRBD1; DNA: TGTGCCAGCAGCGGGACAGGGGCTTACCAAAACATTCAGTACTTC; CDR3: CASSGTGAYQNIQYF
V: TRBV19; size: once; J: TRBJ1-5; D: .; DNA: TGTGCCAGTACAATCCGGGACATTAATCAGCCCCAGCATTTT; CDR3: CASTIRDINQPQHF
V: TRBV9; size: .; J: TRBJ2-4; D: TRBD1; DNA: TGTGCCAGCAGCGCCTCGTTAGGACAGGGCGAAAACATTCAGTACTTC; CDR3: CASSASLGQGENIQYF
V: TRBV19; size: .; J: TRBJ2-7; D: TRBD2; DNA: TGTGCCAGTAGTTCGACTAGCGGGGGTTACGAGCAGTACTTC; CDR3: CASSSTSGGYEQYF